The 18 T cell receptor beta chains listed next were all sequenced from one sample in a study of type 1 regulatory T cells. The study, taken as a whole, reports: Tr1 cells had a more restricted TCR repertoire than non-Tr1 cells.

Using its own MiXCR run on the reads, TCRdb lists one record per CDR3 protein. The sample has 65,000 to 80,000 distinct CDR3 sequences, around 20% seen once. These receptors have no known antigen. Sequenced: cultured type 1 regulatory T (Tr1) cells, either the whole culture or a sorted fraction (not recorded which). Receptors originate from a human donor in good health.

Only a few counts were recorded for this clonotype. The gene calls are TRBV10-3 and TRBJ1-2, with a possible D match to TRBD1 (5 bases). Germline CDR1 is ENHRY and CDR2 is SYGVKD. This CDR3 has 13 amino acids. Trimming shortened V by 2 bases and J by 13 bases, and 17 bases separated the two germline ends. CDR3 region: CAISEGKGRVLTF. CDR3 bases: TGTGCCATCAGTGAGGGGAAGGGGCGCGTTCTCACCTTC.

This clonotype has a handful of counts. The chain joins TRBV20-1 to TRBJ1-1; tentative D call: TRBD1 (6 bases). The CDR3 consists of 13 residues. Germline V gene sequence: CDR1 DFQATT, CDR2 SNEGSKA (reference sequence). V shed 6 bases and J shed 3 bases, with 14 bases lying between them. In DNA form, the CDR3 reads TGCAGTGCCCTCGAGGGGGTATACACTGAAGCTTTCTTT. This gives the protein CSALEGVYTEAFF.

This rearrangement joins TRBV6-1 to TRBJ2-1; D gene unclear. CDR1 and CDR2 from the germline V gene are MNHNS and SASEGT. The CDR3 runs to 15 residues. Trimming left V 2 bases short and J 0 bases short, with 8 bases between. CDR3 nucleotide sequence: TGTGCCAGCAGTGAACAAGGCGGCTCCTACAATGAGCAGTTCTTC. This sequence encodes CASSEQGGSYNEQFF.

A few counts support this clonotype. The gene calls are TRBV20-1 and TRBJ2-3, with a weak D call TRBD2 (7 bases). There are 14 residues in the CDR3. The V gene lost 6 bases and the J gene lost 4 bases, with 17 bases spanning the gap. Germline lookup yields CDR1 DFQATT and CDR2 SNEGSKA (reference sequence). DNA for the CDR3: TGCAGTGCCCCTGGGGGCCTAGCGGCAGATACGCAGTATTTT. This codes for CSAPGGLAADTQYF.

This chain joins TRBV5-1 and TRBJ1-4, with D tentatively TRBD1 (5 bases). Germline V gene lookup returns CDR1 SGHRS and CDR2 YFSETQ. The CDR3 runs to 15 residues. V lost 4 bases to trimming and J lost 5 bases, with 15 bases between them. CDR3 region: CASSGDSPGNEKLFF. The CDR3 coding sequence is TGCGCCAGCAGCGGTGACAGCCCCGGGAATGAAAAACTGTTTTTT.

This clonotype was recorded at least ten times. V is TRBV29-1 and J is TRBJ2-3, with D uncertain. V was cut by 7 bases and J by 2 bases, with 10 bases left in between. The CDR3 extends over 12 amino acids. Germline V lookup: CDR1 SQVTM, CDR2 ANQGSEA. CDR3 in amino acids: CSATESTDTQYF. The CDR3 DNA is TGCAGCGCAACGGAGTCCACAGATACGCAGTATTTT.

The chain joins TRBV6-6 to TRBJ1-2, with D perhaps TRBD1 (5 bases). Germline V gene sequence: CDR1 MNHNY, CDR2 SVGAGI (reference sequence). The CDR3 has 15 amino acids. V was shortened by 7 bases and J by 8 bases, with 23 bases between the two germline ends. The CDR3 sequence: CASTSGGGYNKGYTF. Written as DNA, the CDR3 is TGTGCCAGCACTTCTGGGGGGGGATACAATAAGGGCTACACCTTC.

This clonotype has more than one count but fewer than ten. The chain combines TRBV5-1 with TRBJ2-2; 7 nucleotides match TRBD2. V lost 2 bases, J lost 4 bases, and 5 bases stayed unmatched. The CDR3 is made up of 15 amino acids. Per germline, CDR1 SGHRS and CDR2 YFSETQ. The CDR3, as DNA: TGCGCCAGCAGCTTATCAGCGGGAAGCACCGGGGAGCTGTTTTTT. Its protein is CASSLSAGSTGELFF.

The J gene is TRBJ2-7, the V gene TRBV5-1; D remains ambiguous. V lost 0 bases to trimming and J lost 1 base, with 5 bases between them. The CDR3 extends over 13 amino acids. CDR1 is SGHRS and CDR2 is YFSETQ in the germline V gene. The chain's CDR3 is CASSLARSYEQYF. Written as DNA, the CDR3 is TGCGCCAGCAGCTTGGCCCGTTCCTACGAGCAGTACTTC.

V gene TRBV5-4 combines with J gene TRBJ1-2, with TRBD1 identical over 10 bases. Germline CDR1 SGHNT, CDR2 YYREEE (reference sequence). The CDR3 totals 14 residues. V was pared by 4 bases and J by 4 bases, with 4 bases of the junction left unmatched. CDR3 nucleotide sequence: TGTGCCAGCAGCGGGGGGACAGGGGCCTATGGCTACACCTTC. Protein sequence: CASSGGTGAYGYTF.

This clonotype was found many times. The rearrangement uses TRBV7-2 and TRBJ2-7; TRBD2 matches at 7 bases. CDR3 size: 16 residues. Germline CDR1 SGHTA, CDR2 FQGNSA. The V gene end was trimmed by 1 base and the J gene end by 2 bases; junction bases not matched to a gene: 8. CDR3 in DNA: TGTGCCAGCAGCTTAGTAGCTAGCGGTGATACCTACGAGCAGTACTTC. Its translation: CASSLVASGDTYEQYF. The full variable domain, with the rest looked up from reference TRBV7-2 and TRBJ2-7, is GAGVSQSPSNKVTEKGKDVELRCDPISGHTALYWYRQSLGQGLEFLIYFQGNSAPDKSGLPSDRFSAERTGGSVSTLTIQRTQQEDSAVYLCASSLVASGDTYEQYFGPGTRLTVT.

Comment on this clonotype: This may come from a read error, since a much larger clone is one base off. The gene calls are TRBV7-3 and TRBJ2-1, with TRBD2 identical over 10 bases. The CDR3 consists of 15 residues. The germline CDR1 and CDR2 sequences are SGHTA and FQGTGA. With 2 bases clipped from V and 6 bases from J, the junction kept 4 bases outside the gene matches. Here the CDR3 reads CASSLRLAGANEQFF. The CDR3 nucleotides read TGTGCCAGCAGCTTACGGCTAGCGGGAGCCAATGAGCAGTTCTTC.

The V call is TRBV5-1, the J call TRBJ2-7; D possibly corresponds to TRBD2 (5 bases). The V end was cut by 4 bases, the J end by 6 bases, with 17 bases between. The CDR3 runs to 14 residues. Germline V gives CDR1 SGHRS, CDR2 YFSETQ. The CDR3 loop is CASSPYRGFGEQYF. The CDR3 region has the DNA TGCGCCAGCAGCCCCTACCGGGGATTCGGCGAGCAGTACTTC.

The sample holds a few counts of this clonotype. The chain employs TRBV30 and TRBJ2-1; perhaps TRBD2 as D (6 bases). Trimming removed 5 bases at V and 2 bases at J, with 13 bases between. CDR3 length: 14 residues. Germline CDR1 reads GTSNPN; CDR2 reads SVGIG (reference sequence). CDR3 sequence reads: CAWAREFPYNEQFF. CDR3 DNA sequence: TGTGCCTGGGCACGGGAGTTCCCCTACAATGAGCAGTTCTTC.

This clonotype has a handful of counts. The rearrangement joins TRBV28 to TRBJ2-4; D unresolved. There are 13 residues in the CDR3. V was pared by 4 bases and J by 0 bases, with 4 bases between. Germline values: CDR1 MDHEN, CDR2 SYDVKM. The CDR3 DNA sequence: TGTGCCAGCAGTTCAGTAGCCAAAAACATTCAGTACTTC. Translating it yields CASSSVAKNIQYF.

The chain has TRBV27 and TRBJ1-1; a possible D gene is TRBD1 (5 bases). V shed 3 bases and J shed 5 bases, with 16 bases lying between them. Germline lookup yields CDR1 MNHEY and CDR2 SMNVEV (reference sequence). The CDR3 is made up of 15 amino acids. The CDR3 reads CASSFKRGARTEAFF. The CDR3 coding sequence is TGTGCCAGCAGTTTTAAAAGAGGGGCGCGGACTGAAGCTTTCTTT.

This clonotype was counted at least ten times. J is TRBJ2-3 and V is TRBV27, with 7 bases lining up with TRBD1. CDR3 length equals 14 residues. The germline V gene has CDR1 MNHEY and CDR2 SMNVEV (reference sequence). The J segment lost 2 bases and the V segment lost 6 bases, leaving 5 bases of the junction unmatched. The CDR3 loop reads CASRWGQFTDTQYF. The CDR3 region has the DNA TGTGCCAGCAGGTGGGGACAGTTCACAGATACGCAGTATTTT.

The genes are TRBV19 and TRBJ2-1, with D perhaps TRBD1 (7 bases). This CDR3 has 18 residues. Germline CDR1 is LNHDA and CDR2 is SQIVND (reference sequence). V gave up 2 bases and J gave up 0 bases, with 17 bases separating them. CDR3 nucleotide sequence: TGTGCCAGTAGTATAAGGTTTCGCAGGGGGGACTCCTACAATGAGCAGTTCTTC. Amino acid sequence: CASSIRFRRGDSYNEQFF.